This T cell receptor beta chain was recorded in a study of CD8+CD57+ T cells in acquired aplastic anemia. Study overall: Quantities of DNA derived from sorted CD4+ and CD8+ cells averaged approximately 3.3 ug.

The sequenced patients had an expansion of CD8+CD57+ cells seen by flow cytometry. Patients had undergone no therapy by the time their blood was sampled. Researchers used genomic DNA as the template to profile TCR beta VDJ and CDR3. Via MiXCR, TCRdb re-called the reads, giving one row per CDR3 protein. Found here are about half a million distinct CDR3 sequences, about a third of them singletons; the top ten hold around 0.82%. This CDR3 contains 15 residues. V dropped 6 bases and J dropped 0; count of bases not matched to a gene: 7. Germline V gene sequence: CDR1 WSHSY, CDR2 SAAADI. This clonotype was recorded at least ten times.

Material for sequencing was sorted CD4+, CD8+, or CD8+CD57+ T cells (not recorded which) from PBMCs. The clonotype comes from a human donor with aplastic anemia. V and J are TRBV10-2 and TRBJ2-7, with 8 positions matching TRBD1. The DNA for the CDR3 is TGCGCCAGCAGCCTGACAGGGGTTAGCTCCTACGAGCAGTACTTC. Its protein is CASSLTGVSSYEQYF.